These T cell receptor beta chains were read from a single sample in a study of tumor and adjacent non-tumor tissue in lung cancer. TCRdb passed the multiplex PCR reads through MiXCR, listing each CDR3 protein once. Of 200,000 to 250,000 distinct CDR3 sequences listed, 71% are singletons. Material for sequencing was lung tumor tissue. Receptors originate from a man aged 55 to 70 with non-small cell lung cancer. The CDR3 runs from the conserved cysteine through the conserved F or W. The D gene is left open where the match is weak. Clone size, where shown, is once, few, many, or a class for clones that have expanded.

j_call,clone_size,cdr3_length,v_call,d_call,cdr3_nt,cdr3_aa
TRBJ2-2,many,16,TRBV11-3,NA,TGTGCCAGCAGCTCTAGCGGCAGGGGGAGCACCGGGGAGCTGTTTTTT,CASSSSGRGSTGELFF
TRBJ2-1,many,17,TRBV4-3,TRBD2,TGCGCCAGCAGCCCCCAGCCGGGGGGGACTAGCGGGAATGAGCAGTTCTTC,CASSPQPGGTSGNEQFF
TRBJ2-1,many,13,TRBV6-2/TRBV6-3,NA,TGTGCCAGCAGTTACCGGCAGTACAATGAGCAGTTCTTC,CASSYRQYNEQFF
TRBJ2-7,once,13,TRBV4-2,NA,TGTGCCATCAGCCCAGGGTTTCCCTATGAGCATTACTTC,CAISPGFPYEHYF
TRBJ1-4,NA,13,TRBV20-1,TRBD1,TGCAGTACTCCAGGGGGCTTAAATGAAAAACTGTTTTTT,CSTPGGLNEKLFF
TRBJ2-5,many,13,TRBV29-1,NA,TGCAGCGTTTTTCCCGAGACACAAGAGACCCAGTACTTC,CSVFPETQETQYF
TRBJ1-1,once,13,TRBV28,NA,TGTGCCAGCACCATGACCAGTTGGACTGAGGCTTTCTTT,CASTMTSWTEAFF
TRBJ2-2,NA,14,TRBV6-1,NA,TGTACTAGCGGACAGGGGCTAAACACCGGGGAGCTGTTTTTT,CTSGQGLNTGELFF
TRBJ2-1,many,14,TRBV20-1,TRBD1,TGCAGTGCTTTGACAGGGCTAGGACAAAATGAGCAGTTCTTC,CSALTGLGQNEQFF
TRBJ2-7,many,11,TRBV4-1,NA,TGCGCCAGCAGCCAAGAGTACGAGCAGTACTTC,CASSQEYEQYF
TRBJ2-7,NA,15,TRBV6-2/TRBV6-3,TRBD2,TGTGCCAACATTCTACTAGCGGGGGCCGTTCCCGAGCAGTACTTC,CANILLAGAVPEQYF
TRBJ1-5,NA,14,TRBV12-3/TRBV12-4,NA,TGTGCCAGCAGTTTAGGACATAACAATCCGCCCCAGCATTTT,CASSLGHNNPPQHF
TRBJ1-4,NA,15,TRBV11-3,TRBD1,TGTGTCAGCAGCCCCTACAGGGGGAATTTTGATAAACTGTTTTTT,CVSSPYRGNFDKLFF
TRBJ1-2,NA,16,TRBV20-1,TRBD1,TGCAGTGTCAGACGAAACAGGGGCGATAATAACTATGGCTACACCTTC,CSVRRNRGDNNYGYTF
TRBJ2-1,NA,14,TRBV20-1,NA,TGCAGTGCTAGGGGCGGTCGAGCCTACAATGTGCGGTTCTTC,CSARGGRAYNVRFF